This T cell receptor (beta chain) was profiled in a study of blood T cell repertoires in COVID-19. V gave up 5 bases and J gave up 2 bases; unmatched junction bases: 12. CDR1 and CDR2 (germline): MDHEN, SYDVKM. This CDR3 region has 18 residues. Sequenced by immunoSEQ multiplex PCR; TCRdb stores in-frame clones only, minus some. The sample consists of more than 85,000 clones, approximately 72% of them appearing once. Source material: peripheral blood. V and J are TRBV28 and TRBJ1-4; 9 positions match TRBD1. The source of this sequence is a man aged 65 to 85 with acute or convalescent COVID-19. CDR3 sequence: CASSTPGQGFLTNEKLFF. CDR3 in DNA: TGTGCCAGCAGTACCCCCGGACAGGGGTTTTTGACTAATGAAAAACTGTTTTTT.